These 17 T cell receptor beta chains originate from one sample sequenced in a study of stem cell transplantation in POMP-related autoinflammatory disease. The protocol was immunoSEQ multiplex PCR, while the TCRdb copy is restricted to in-frame clones and leaves out a portion. Here the sample spans about 32,000 clones, about 90% being singletons. Specimen: CD4+ T cells from PBMCs, collected before stem cell transplantation. Source of these receptors: a human donor with POMP-related autoinflammation and immune dysregulation (PRAID).

This chain connects TRBV4-2 to TRBJ2-1, with unresolved D. The CDR3 is 15 amino acids. Germline V gene sequence: CDR1 LGHNA, CDR2 YNFKEQ. V lost 1 base and J lost 6, with 13 bases in between. CDR3 amino acids: CASSQAPFRPNEQFF. The DNA for the CDR3 is TGTGCCAGCAGCCAAGCGCCGTTCCGGCCCAATGAGCAGTTCTTC.

The V call is TRBV19, the J call TRBJ2-3, with 7 bases that match TRBD2. Germline CDR1 and CDR2: LNHDA and SQIVND (reference sequence). J gave up 1 base and V 6 bases, and 10 bases lay outside the gene matches. The CDR3 loop spans 16 amino acids. The CDR3 region is CASSARPAGGTDTQYF. In DNA, the CDR3 is TGTGCCAGTAGCGCGCGGCCGGCGGGGGGCACAGATACGCAGTATTTT.

In this sample, this clone turned up once. V gene TRBV2 combines with J gene TRBJ2-5, with a possible D match to TRBD1 (5 bases). V was trimmed by 7 bases and J by 14 bases, leaving 29 bases between them. Germline V gene lookup returns CDR1 SNHLY and CDR2 FYNNEI. The CDR3 consists of 15 residues. CDR3 residues: CASTPISEQGQTTYF. In nucleotides, the CDR3 is TGTGCCAGCACCCCAATTTCAGAACAAGGACAAACCACTTACTTC.

The chain has TRBV7-2 and TRBJ1-2; D gene uncertain. The CDR3 extends over 14 amino acids. Germline V gives CDR1 SGHTA, CDR2 FQGNSA. The V and J ends lost 5 bases and 4 bases respectively, with 14 bases between them. The CDR3 sequence: CASSARTDTYGYTF. For the CDR3, the DNA is TGTGCCAGCAGCGCCCGGACGGATACCTATGGCTACACCTTC.

In the case of this clone: Compared with germline, one end of the junction differs, possibly owing to a read error. The chain combines TRBV6-1 with TRBJ1-5; 8 bases map to TRBD1. The CDR3 is 13 residues long. Germline V lookup: CDR1 MNHNS, CDR2 SASEGT. CDR3 DNA sequence: TGTGCCAGCCTCGGACAGGGCAACCAGCCCCAGCATTTT. As protein: CASLGQGNQPQHF.

CDR3 in amino acids: CASSLARQWSTDTQYF. In DNA form, the CDR3 reads TGCGCCAGCAGCTTAGCCCGACAGTGGAGCACAGATACGCAGTATTTT. V gene TRBV5-1 combines with J gene TRBJ2-3, with D possibly being TRBD1 (5 bases). CDR3 length: 16 residues. CDR1 and CDR2 (germline): SGHRS, YFSETQ. Trimming pared 2 bases from V and 0 bases from J, leaving 13 bases between.

This rearrangement joins TRBV5-1 to TRBJ1-5, with a weak D call TRBD1 (6 bases). CDR3 length equals 15 residues. Looked up from germline, CDR1 is SGHRS and CDR2 is YFSETQ. The V end was cut by 0 bases, the J end by 7 bases, with 14 bases between. As DNA, the CDR3 is TGCGCCAGCAGCTTGGGGGGGCGCCAAGGGCAGCCCCAGCATTTT. Amino acid sequence: CASSLGGRQGQPQHF. Full variable domain (outside the CDR3, taken from reference TRBV5-1 and TRBJ1-5): KAGVTQTPRYLIKTRGQQVTLSCSPISGHRSVSWYQQTPGQGLQFLFEYFSETQRNKGNFPGRFSGRQFSNSRSEMNVSTLELGDSALYLCASSLGGRQGQPQHFGDGTRLSIL.

The rearrangement links TRBV6-1 to TRBJ1-6; D gene unclear. V gave up 4 bases and J gave up 9 bases, with 13 bases separating them. The CDR3 runs to 14 residues. The germline CDR1 and CDR2 sequences are MNHNS and SASEGT. The CDR3 sequence: CASSVEGPGSPLHF. Here the CDR3 DNA reads TGTGCCAGCAGTGTTGAAGGGCCGGGTTCACCCCTCCACTTT.

The chain employs TRBV19 and TRBJ1-5; D is unclear. The CDR3 length is 16 residues. In germline, CDR1 is LNHDA, CDR2 SQIVND (reference sequence). Deletions cut 9 bases from V and 1 base from J, with 19 bases between. In DNA, the CDR3 is TGTGCCAGCAATCTCGAGGGAGGGATGAGCAATCAGCCCCAGCATTTT. Translation: CASNLEGGMSNQPQHF.

A single count supports this clone. The rearrangement links TRBV28 to TRBJ1-1, with 9 bases aligning to TRBD1. This CDR3 has 16 amino acids. Per the germline V gene, CDR1 is MDHEN and CDR2 is SYDVKM. Unmatched junction bases numbered 12, after V lost 6 bases and J lost 4 bases. In nucleotides, the CDR3 is TGTGCCAGCAGATCGGCCCCGGGACAGGGCTTCACTGAAGCTTTCTTT. Protein product: CASRSAPGQGFTEAFF.

CDR3 region: CASSSYTGEAFF. The CDR3, as DNA: TGTGCCAGCAGCTCTTACACAGGTGAAGCTTTCTTT. The J gene is TRBJ1-1, the V gene TRBV9; TRBD1 is a possible D gene (5 bases). CDR1 SGDLS and CDR2 YYNGEE come from the germline V gene. The CDR3 runs 12 residues. The V and J ends lost 4 bases and 7 bases respectively, with 11 bases between them. Full variable domain (outside the CDR3, taken from reference TRBV9 and TRBJ1-1): DSGVTQTPKHLITATGQRVTLRCSPRSGDLSVYWYQQSLDQGLQFLIQYYNGEERAKGNILERFSAQQFPDLHSELNLSSLELGDSALYFCASSSYTGEAFFGQGTRLTVV.

The chain has TRBV5-1 and TRBJ2-7; D call uncertain. The germline CDR1 and CDR2 sequences are SGHRS and YFSETQ. This CDR3 comprises 14 residues. V was clipped by 7 bases and J by 0 bases, with 14 bases between them. The CDR3 loop reads CASRLGPASYEQYF. For the CDR3, the DNA is TGCGCCAGCCGCCTTGGACCGGCCTCCTACGAGCAGTACTTC.

The V gene is TRBV4-1, the J gene TRBJ1-5, with D unresolved. This CDR3 has 16 residues. The V end lost 2 bases, the J end lost 1 base, and 12 bases lay between the germline ends. Germline assignment: CDR1 MGHRA and CDR2 YSYEKL. CDR3 sequence: CASSQPLRGSNQPQHF. The CDR3 bases are TGCGCCAGCAGCCAACCCCTCCGGGGAAGCAATCAGCCCCAGCATTTT.

This chain uses TRBV28 with TRBJ1-1; D gene uncertain. Trimming stripped 6 bases from V and 7 bases from J, with 12 bases between. Germline-derived CDR1 and CDR2 are MDHEN and SYDVKM. This CDR3 contains 12 residues. The DNA for the CDR3 is TGTGCCAGCAGCTTACGTAAGATTGAAGCTTTCTTT. Its translation is CASSLRKIEAFF. The variable domain in full, completed from reference TRBV28 and TRBJ1-1, reads DVKVTQSSRYLVKRTGEKVFLECVQDMDHENMFWYRQDPGLGLRLIYFSYDVKMKEKGDIPEGYSVSREKKERFSLILESASTNQTSMYLCASSLRKIEAFFGQGTRLTVV.

The V call is TRBV2, the J call TRBJ2-1; 7 nucleotides match TRBD2. Germline CDR1 is SNHLY and CDR2 is FYNNEI. The trim removed 2 bases at V and 3 bases at J, leaving 13 bases unmatched. The CDR3 covers 18 residues. The CDR3 DNA reads TGTGCCAGCAGTGAACGTTCGTGGCCCCGGGACTACTACAATGAGCAGTTCTTC. It is translated as CASSERSWPRDYYNEQFF. The full variable domain, its missing parts supplied by reference TRBV2 and TRBJ2-1, is EPEVTQTPSHQVTQMGQEVILRCVPISNHLYFYWYRQILGQKVEFLVSFYNNEISEKSEIFDDQFSVERPDGSNFTLKIRSTKLEDSAMYFCASSERSWPRDYYNEQFFGPGTRLTVL.

DNA of the CDR3: TGTGCCAGCAGTGAAGCCAGGGGGGGACGCACAGATACGCAGTATTTT. Its translation is CASSEARGGRTDTQYF. This chain uses TRBV6-1 with TRBJ2-3; either TRBD1 or TRBD2 may fit D (7 bases each). Trimming took off 0 bases at V and 1 base at J, with 11 bases between the two ends. Germline CDR1 MNHNS, CDR2 SASEGT. This CDR3 contains 16 residues.

The rearrangement joins TRBV2 to TRBJ2-7, with D unresolved. This CDR3 spans 14 amino acids. Germline V CDR1 and CDR2: SNHLY, FYNNEI. The V and J ends lost 0 bases and 0 bases respectively, with 6 bases between them. The CDR3 loop reads CASSEAATSYEQYF. CDR3 in DNA: TGTGCCAGCAGTGAAGCAGCAACCTCCTACGAGCAGTACTTC.